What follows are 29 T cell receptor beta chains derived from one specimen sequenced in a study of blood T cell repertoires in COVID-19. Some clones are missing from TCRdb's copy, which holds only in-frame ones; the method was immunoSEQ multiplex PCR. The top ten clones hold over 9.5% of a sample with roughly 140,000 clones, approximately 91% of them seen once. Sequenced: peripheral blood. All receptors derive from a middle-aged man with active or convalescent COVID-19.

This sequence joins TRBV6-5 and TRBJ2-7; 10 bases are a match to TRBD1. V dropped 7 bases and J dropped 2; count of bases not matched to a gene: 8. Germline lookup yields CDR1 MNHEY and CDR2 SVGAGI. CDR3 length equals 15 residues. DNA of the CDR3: TGTGCCAGCACCGTCTGGGACAGGGGACCCTACGAGCAGTACTTC. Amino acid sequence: CASTVWDRGPYEQYF.

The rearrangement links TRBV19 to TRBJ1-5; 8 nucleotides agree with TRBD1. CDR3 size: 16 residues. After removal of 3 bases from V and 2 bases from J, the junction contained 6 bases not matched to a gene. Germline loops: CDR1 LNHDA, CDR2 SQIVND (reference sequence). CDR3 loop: CASSMETGAGNQPQHF. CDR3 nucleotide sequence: TGTGCCAGTAGTATGGAGACAGGGGCCGGCAATCAGCCCCAGCATTTT.

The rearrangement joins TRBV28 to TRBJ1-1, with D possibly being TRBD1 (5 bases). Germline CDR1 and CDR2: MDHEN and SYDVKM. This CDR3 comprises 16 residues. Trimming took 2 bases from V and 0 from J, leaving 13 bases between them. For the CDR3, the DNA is TGTGCCAGCAGTTTAAGGCCAGGGAACTTGAACACTGAAGCTTTCTTT. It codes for CASSLRPGNLNTEAFF.

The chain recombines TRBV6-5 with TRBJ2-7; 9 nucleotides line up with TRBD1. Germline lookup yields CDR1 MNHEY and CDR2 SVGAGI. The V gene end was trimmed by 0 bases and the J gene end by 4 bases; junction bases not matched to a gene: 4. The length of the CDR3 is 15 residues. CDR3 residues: CASSYSEDRGYEQYF. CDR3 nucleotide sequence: TGTGCCAGCAGTTACTCAGAGGACAGGGGTTACGAGCAGTACTTC.

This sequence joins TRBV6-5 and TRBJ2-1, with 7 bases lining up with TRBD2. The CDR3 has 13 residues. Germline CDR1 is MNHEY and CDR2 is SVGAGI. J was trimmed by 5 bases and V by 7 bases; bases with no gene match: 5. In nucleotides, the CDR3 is TGTGCCAGCACCCTAGCGGTGAACAATGAGCAGTTCTTC. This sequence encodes CASTLAVNNEQFF.

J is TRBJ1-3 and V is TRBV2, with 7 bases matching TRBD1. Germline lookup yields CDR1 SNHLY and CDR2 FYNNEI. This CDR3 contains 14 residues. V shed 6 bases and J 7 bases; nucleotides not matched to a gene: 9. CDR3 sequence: CASRAGTDYNTIYF. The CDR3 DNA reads TGTGCCAGCAGAGCCGGGACAGACTACAACACCATATATTTT.

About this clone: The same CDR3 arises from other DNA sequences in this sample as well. The CDR3 DNA follows: TGTGCCAGCAGTCTTGGACAGGGTGGGTACGAGCAGTACTTC. Translating gives CASSLGQGGYEQYF. The chain uses TRBV28 and TRBJ2-7, with TRBD1 identical over 8 bases. Losses at the gene ends were 5 bases for V and 4 bases for J; bases not matched to a gene: 7. Germline V gene data show CDR1 as MDHEN and CDR2 as SYDVKM. The CDR3 consists of 14 residues.

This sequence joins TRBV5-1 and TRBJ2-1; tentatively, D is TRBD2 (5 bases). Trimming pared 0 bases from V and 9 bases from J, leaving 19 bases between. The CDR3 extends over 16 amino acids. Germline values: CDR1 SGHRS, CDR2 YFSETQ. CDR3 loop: CASSLAEGPPGREQFF. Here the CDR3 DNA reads TGCGCCAGCAGCTTGGCCGAGGGTCCTCCTGGTCGTGAGCAGTTCTTC.

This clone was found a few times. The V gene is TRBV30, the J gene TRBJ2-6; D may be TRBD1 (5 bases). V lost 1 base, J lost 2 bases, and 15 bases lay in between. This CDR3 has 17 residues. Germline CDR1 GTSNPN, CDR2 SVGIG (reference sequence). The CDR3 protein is CAWSATRQQTGANVLTF. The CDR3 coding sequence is TGTGCCTGGAGTGCAACGAGACAGCAGACTGGGGCCAACGTCCTGACTTTC.

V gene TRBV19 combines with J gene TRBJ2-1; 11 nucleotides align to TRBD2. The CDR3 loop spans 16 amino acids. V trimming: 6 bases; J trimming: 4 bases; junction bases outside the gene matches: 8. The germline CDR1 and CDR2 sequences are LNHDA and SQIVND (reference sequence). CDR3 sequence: CASRGLSGRGYNEQFF. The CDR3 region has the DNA TGTGCCAGTAGGGGACTTAGCGGGAGGGGGTACAATGAGCAGTTCTTC.

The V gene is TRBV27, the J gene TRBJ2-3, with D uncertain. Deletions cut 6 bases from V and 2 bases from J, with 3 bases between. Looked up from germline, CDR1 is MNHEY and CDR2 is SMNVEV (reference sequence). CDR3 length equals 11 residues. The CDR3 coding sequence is TGTGCCAGCAGGGCCACAGATACGCAGTATTTT. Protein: CASRATDTQYF.

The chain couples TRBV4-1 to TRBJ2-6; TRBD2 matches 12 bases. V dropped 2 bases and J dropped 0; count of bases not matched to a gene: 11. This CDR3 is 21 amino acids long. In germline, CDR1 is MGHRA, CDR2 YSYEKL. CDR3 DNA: TGCGCCAGCAGCCAATATATGACCTTGACTAGCGGGGGCTCTGGGGCCAACGTCCTGACTTTC. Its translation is CASSQYMTLTSGGSGANVLTF.

CDR3 sequence reads: CASSLAGAAGEKLFF. The CDR3 nucleotides are TGTGCCAGCAGCTTAGCGGGAGCAGCTGGTGAAAAACTGTTTTTT. This chain links TRBV7-9 with TRBJ1-4; D ambiguous. Deletions cut 0 bases from V and 7 bases from J, with 12 bases between. CDR1 SEHNR and CDR2 FQNEAQ come from the germline V gene (reference sequence). The CDR3 length is 15 residues.

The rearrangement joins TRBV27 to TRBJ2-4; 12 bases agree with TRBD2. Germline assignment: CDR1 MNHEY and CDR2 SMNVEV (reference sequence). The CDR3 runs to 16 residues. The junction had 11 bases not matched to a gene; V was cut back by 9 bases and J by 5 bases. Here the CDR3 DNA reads TGTGCCAGTAGACTAGCGGGAGAAGGTGTGGAAAACATTCAGTACTTC. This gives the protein CASRLAGEGVENIQYF.

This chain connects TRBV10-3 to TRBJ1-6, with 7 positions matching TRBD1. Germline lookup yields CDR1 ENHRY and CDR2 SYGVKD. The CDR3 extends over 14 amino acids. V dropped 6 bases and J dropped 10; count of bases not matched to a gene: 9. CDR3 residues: CAISLDRVGSPLHF. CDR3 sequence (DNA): TGTGCCATCAGCCTAGACAGGGTGGGGTCACCCCTCCACTTT.

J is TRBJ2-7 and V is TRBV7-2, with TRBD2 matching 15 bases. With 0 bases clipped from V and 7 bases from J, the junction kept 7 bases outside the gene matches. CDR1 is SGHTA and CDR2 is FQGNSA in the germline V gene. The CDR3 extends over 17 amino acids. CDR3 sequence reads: CASSLAYTGLAGGEQYF. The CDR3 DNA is TGTGCCAGCAGCTTAGCGTACACGGGACTAGCGGGGGGTGAGCAGTACTTC.

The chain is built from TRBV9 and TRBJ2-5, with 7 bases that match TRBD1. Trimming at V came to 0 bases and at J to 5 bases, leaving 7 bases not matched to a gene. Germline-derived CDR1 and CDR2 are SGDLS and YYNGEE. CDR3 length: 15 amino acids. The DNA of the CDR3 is TGTGCCAGCAGCGTAGGAGACAGGGCGAGGGAGACCCAGTACTTC. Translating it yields CASSVGDRARETQYF.

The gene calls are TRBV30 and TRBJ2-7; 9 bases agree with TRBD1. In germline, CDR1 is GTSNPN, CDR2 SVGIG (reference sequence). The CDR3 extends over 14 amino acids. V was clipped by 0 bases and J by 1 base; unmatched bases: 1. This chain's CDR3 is CAWSVQGASYEQYF. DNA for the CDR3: TGTGCCTGGAGTGTACAGGGGGCGTCCTACGAGCAGTACTTC. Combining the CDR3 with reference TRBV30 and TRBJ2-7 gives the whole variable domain SQTIHQWPATLVQPVGSPLSLECTVEGTSNPNLYWYRQAAGRGLQLLFYSVGIGQISSEVPQNLSASRPQDRQFILSSKKLLLSDSGFYLCAWSVQGASYEQYFGPGTRLTVT.

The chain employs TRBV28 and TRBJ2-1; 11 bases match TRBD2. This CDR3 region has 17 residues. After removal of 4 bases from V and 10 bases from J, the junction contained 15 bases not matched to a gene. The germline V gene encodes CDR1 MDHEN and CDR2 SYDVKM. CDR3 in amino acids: CASSSPSASGRHWEQFF. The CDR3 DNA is TGTGCCAGCAGTTCTCCCTCGGCTAGCGGGAGGCATTGGGAGCAGTTCTTC.

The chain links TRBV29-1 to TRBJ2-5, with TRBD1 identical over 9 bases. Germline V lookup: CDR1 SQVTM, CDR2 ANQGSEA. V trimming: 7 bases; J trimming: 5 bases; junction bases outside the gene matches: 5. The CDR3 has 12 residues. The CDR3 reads CSDRTGAETQYF. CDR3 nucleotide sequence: TGCAGCGACCGGACAGGGGCGGAGACCCAGTACTTC.

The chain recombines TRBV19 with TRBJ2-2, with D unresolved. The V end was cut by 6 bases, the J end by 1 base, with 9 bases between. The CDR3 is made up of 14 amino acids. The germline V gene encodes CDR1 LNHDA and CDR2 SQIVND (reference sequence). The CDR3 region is CASRETLNTGELFF. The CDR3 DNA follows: TGTGCCAGTAGGGAGACGCTGAACACCGGGGAGCTGTTTTTT.

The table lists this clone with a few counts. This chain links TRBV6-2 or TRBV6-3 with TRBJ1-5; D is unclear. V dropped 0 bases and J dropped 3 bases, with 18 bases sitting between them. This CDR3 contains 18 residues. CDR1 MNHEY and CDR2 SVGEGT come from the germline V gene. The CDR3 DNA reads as TGTGCCAGCAGTTACTCGACAAAGGTTCGGGGATTCAATCAGCCCCAGCATTTT. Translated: CASSYSTKVRGFNQPQHF.

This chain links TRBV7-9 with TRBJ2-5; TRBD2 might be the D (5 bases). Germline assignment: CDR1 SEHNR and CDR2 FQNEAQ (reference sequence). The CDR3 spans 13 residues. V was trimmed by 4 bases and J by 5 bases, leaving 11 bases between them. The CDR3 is CASSSLARETQYF. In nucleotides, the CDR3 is TGTGCCAGCAGCTCATTAGCGCGGGAGACCCAGTACTTC. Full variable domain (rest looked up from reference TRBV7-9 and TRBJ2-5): DTGVSQNPRHKITKRGQNVTFRCDPISEHNRLYWYRQTLGQGPEFLTYFQNEAQLEKSRLLSDRFSAERPKGSFSTLEIQRTEQGDSAMYLCASSSLARETQYFGPGTRLLVL.

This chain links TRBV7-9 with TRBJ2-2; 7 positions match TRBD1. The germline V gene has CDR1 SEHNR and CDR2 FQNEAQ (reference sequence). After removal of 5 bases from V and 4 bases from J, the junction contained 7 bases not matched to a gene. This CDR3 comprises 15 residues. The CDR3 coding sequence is TGTGCCAGCAGCCCCCGACAGGGTGGCACCGGGGAGCTGTTTTTT. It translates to CASSPRQGGTGELFF.

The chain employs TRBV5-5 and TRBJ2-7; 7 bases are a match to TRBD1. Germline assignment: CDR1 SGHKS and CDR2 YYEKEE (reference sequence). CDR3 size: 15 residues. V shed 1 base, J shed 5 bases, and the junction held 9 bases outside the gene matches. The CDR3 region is CASSLTTGSVHEQYF. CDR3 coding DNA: TGTGCCAGCAGCTTGACGACAGGGAGTGTGCACGAGCAGTACTTC. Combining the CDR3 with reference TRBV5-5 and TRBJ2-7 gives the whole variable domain DAGVTQSPTHLIKTRGQQVTLRCSPISGHKSVSWYQQVLGQGPQFIFQYYEKEERGRGNFPDRFSARQFPNYSSELNVNALLLGDSALYLCASSLTTGSVHEQYFGPGTRLTVT.

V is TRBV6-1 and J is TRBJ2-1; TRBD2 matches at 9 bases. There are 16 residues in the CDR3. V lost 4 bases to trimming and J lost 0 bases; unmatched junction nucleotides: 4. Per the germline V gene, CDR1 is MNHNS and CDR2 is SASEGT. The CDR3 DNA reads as TGTGCCAGCAGTGGTCGACTAGCGGACTCCTACAATGAGCAGTTCTTC. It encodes CASSGRLADSYNEQFF.

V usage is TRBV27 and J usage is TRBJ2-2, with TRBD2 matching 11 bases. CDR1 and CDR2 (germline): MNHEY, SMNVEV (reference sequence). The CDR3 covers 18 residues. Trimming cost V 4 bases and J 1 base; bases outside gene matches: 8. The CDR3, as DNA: TGTGCCAGCAGTTGCCGGGGACTAGCGGTAAGGAACACCGGGGAGCTGTTTTTT. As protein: CASSCRGLAVRNTGELFF.

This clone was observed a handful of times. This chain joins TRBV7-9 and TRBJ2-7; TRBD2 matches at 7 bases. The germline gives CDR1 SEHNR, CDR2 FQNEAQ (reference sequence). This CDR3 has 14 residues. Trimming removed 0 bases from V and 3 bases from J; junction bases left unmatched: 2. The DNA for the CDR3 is TGTGCCAGCAGCTTAGCTAGCGGGTTCTACGAGCAGTACTTC. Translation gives CASSLASGFYEQYF.

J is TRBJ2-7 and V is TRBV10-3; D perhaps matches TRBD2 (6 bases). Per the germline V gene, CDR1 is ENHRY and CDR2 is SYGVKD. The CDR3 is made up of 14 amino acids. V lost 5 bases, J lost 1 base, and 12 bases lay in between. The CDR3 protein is CAISFSGSSYEQYF. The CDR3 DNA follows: TGTGCCATCAGTTTTAGCGGCAGTTCCTACGAGCAGTACTTC.